The 20 T cell receptor beta chains given below trace back to one sample, sequenced in a study of T-cell reconstitution after alpha-beta-depleted transplantation in children. Unique molecular identifiers were built into the TCRbeta library. One entry per CDR3 protein results from TCRdb running MiXCR on the PCR reads. The sample includes a few hundred thousand distinct CDR3 sequences, around 20% seen only once; the top ten take 9.5% to 13%. The sample consisted of PBMCs, mostly from graft donor cells, taken 180 days after TCRalphabeta/CD19-depleted stem cell transplant. The origin of the receptors is a male patient between 10 and 17 years old who had a stem cell transplant for acute lymphoblastic leukemia, so the T cells may come from the graft donor.

This clonotype was recorded many times. The V call is TRBV5-1, the J call TRBJ1-2; TRBD1 matches 11 bases. J gave up 4 bases and V 5 bases, and 4 bases lay outside the gene matches. The germline CDR1 and CDR2 sequences are SGHRS and YFSETQ. The CDR3 covers 14 residues. DNA for the CDR3: TGCGCCAGCAGAACCGGGACAGGGGGCTATGGCTACACCTTC. Encoded protein: CASRTGTGGYGYTF.

V is TRBV15 and J is TRBJ2-6, with TRBD1 identical over 8 bases. Trimming took 3 bases from V and 0 from J; bases not matched to a gene: 7. Germline loops: CDR1 LNHNV, CDR2 YYDKDF (reference sequence). The CDR3 consists of 18 residues. The CDR3 DNA is TGTGCCACCAGCAGGGGGTACAGGGGGAGCTCTGGGGCCAACGTCCTGACTTTC. Amino acids: CATSRGYRGSSGANVLTF. The variable domain in full, completed from reference TRBV15 and TRBJ2-6, reads DAMVIQNPRYQVTQFGKPVTLSCSQTLNHNVMYWYQQKSSQAPKLLFHYYDKDFNNEADTPDNFQSRRPNTSFCFLDIRSPGLGDTAMYLCATSRGYRGSSGANVLTFGAGSRLTVL.

The chain carries TRBV5-4 and TRBJ2-3, with 13 bases fitting TRBD2. Germline CDR1 reads SGHNT; CDR2 reads YYREEE (reference sequence). CDR3 size: 17 residues. The J segment lost 3 bases and the V segment lost 1 base, leaving 5 bases of the junction unmatched. The chain's CDR3 is CASSLRRLAGGTDTQYF. CDR3 DNA sequence: TGTGCCAGCAGCTTGCGCCGACTAGCGGGAGGTACAGATACGCAGTATTTT.

This clonotype was observed a handful of times. V and J are TRBV6-5 and TRBJ2-4, with D maybe TRBD2 (6 bases). The CDR3 is 12 amino acids. Germline V gene sequence: CDR1 MNHEY, CDR2 SVGAGI. V was trimmed by 8 bases and J by 6 bases, leaving 11 bases between them. CDR3 protein: CASGGTGNIQYF. The CDR3 DNA reads TGTGCCAGCGGGGGGACTGGAAACATTCAGTACTTC.

This clonotype was detected many times. J is TRBJ2-7 and V is TRBV5-6; D gene ambiguous. There are 13 residues in the CDR3. Trimming removed 0 bases from V and 2 bases from J, with 6 bases in between. Per the germline V gene, CDR1 is SGHDT and CDR2 is YYEEEE. CDR3 in amino acids: CASSLEFAYEQYF. CDR3 nucleotides: TGTGCCAGCAGCTTGGAGTTCGCCTACGAGCAGTACTTC.

V gene TRBV15 combines with J gene TRBJ2-1; D uncertain. Germline CDR1 and CDR2: LNHNV and YYDKDF (reference sequence). V was shortened by 5 bases and J by 8 bases, with 22 bases between the two germline ends. This CDR3 is 16 amino acids long. CDR3 in DNA: TGTGCCACCAGCTTACCCCACAGAGGCCGGGTTGATGAGCAGTTCTTC. This gives the protein CATSLPHRGRVDEQFF.

J is TRBJ2-1 and V is TRBV7-9, with 8 bases that match TRBD2. Trimming removed 1 base from V and 4 bases from J; junction bases left unmatched: 6. Germline CDR1 is SEHNR and CDR2 is FQNEAQ (reference sequence). There are 16 residues in the CDR3. CDR3 residues: CASSLETGGPYNEQFF. As DNA, the CDR3 is TGTGCCAGCAGCTTAGAGACGGGAGGGCCATACAATGAGCAGTTCTTC.

This clonotype was seen just once. This rearrangement joins TRBV3-1 to TRBJ2-1; TRBD2 is a possible D gene (6 bases). Looked up from germline, CDR1 is LGHDT and CDR2 is YNNKEL (reference sequence). CDR3 length: 16 amino acids. Deletions cut 6 bases from V and 11 bases from J, with 26 bases between. The CDR3 here is CASSPRRGIRVDKQFF. The DNA for the CDR3 is TGTGCCAGCAGTCCCCGACGCGGGATTAGAGTCGATAAGCAGTTCTTC.

This clonotype appeared a few times. The genes are TRBV29-1 and TRBJ1-1; tentatively, D is TRBD1 (6 bases). The CDR3 is 14 residues long. The germline V gene encodes CDR1 SQVTM and CDR2 ANQGSEA. Trimming removed 4 bases from V and 5 bases from J, with 17 bases in between. The CDR3 nucleotides are TGCAGCGTTGCGGGGGCGCCGCTAAATACTGAAGCTTTCTTT. Translation gives CSVAGAPLNTEAFF.

The chain couples TRBV11-2 to TRBJ2-1; 10 bases align to TRBD2. The CDR3 has 19 amino acids. With 2 bases clipped from V and 8 bases from J, the junction kept 18 bases outside the gene matches. The V gene's germline CDR1 is SGHAT and CDR2 FQNNGV. CDR3 bases: TGTGCCAGCAGCTTATTAGCCGGACTTTTTACTAGCGGGAATTATGAGCAGTTCTTC. Translated, it gives CASSLLAGLFTSGNYEQFF. Full variable domain (missing parts from reference TRBV11-2 and TRBJ2-1): EAGVAQSPRYKIIEKRQSVAFWCNPISGHATLYWYQQILGQGPKLLIQFQNNGVVDDSQLPKDRFSAERLKGVDSTLKIQPAKLEDSAVYLCASSLLAGLFTSGNYEQFFGPGTRLTVL.

This clonotype showed up just a few times. The chain couples TRBV20-1 to TRBJ2-1; 10 nucleotides agree with TRBD2. Germline CDR1 and CDR2: DFQATT and SNEGSKA (reference sequence). The CDR3 has 18 amino acids. J lost 6 bases, V lost 0 bases, and 14 bases had no gene match. CDR3 coding DNA: TGCAGTGCTAGAGAGCCTTACTTAGGACTAGCGGTTCCCAATGAGCAGTTCTTC. Protein product: CSAREPYLGLAVPNEQFF.

The gene calls are TRBV15 and TRBJ2-1; D unresolved. Trimming took 1 base from V and 9 from J, leaving 4 bases between them. CDR3 size: 11 residues. CDR1 is LNHNV and CDR2 is YYDKDF in the germline V gene (reference sequence). Written as DNA, the CDR3 is TGTGCCACCAGCAGAGTTAGTGAGCAGTTCTTC. It codes for CATSRVSEQFF. Supplemented by reference TRBV15 and TRBJ2-1, the full variable domain reads DAMVIQNPRYQVTQFGKPVTLSCSQTLNHNVMYWYQQKSSQAPKLLFHYYDKDFNNEADTPDNFQSRRPNTSFCFLDIRSPGLGDTAMYLCATSRVSEQFFGPGTRLTVL.

The V gene is TRBV12-3 or TRBV12-4, the J gene TRBJ2-3; maybe TRBD2 (5 bases). This CDR3 is 16 amino acids long. Trimming pared 5 bases from V and 1 base from J, leaving 16 bases between. As DNA, the CDR3 is TGTGCCAGCAGTCCCCCCTGGAGTAGCGGCACAGATACGCAGTATTTT. Translation: CASSPPWSSGTDTQYF.

There are a few counts of this clonotype. CDR3 loop: CASSLGTNYPDTQYF. The CDR3 DNA is TGTGCCAGCAGCCTCGGGACTAACTATCCGGATACGCAGTATTTT. The chain uses TRBV7-9 and TRBJ2-3; 7 nucleotides match TRBD2. The CDR3 spans 15 residues. Trimming at V came to 5 bases and at J to 6 bases, leaving 11 bases not matched to a gene. Looked up from germline, CDR1 is SEHNR and CDR2 is FQNEAQ (reference sequence).

The chain uses TRBV5-1 and TRBJ1-2; 7 bases match TRBD1. V lost 4 bases to trimming and J lost 8 bases; unmatched junction nucleotides: 17. The CDR3 runs 16 residues. Germline V gives CDR1 SGHRS, CDR2 YFSETQ. The CDR3 DNA follows: TGCGCCAGCAGCCTCATAACAGGGGACTCTTCGGGCGGCTACACCTTC. Encoded protein: CASSLITGDSSGGYTF. Together with reference TRBV5-1 and TRBJ1-2, the CDR3 gives the full variable domain: KAGVTQTPRYLIKTRGQQVTLSCSPISGHRSVSWYQQTPGQGLQFLFEYFSETQRNKGNFPGRFSGRQFSNSRSEMNVSTLELGDSALYLCASSLITGDSSGGYTFGSGTRLTVV.

This chain links TRBV20-1 with TRBJ2-5, with D tentatively TRBD1 (5 bases). V was pared by 6 bases and J by 2 bases, with 10 bases between. Germline V gene lookup returns CDR1 DFQATT and CDR2 SNEGSKA (reference sequence). The CDR3 spans 12 residues. DNA of the CDR3: TGCAGTGCCGGACACAGACAAGAGACCCAGTACTTC. Protein: CSAGHRQETQYF.

This clonotype was observed a handful of times. The chain joins TRBV5-8 to TRBJ1-6; D gene uncertain. V was pared by 4 bases and J by 9 bases, with 20 bases between. The CDR3 is 16 residues long. Germline CDR1 reads SGHTS; CDR2 reads YDEGEE. CDR3 residues: CASSEWAPAFVSPLHF. In DNA, the CDR3 is TGTGCCAGCAGCGAATGGGCCCCGGCCTTTGTTTCACCCCTCCACTTT.

In this sample, this clonotype turned up a few times. This chain uses TRBV20-1 with TRBJ2-2, with TRBD2 identical over 9 bases. From germline, CDR1 is DFQATT and CDR2 SNEGSKA (reference sequence). The CDR3 is 15 residues long. J gave up 4 bases and V 1 base, and 4 bases lay outside the gene matches. The CDR3 DNA sequence: TGCAGTGCTAGAGCCGGGACTAGCACCACCGGGGAGCTGTTTTTT. It specifies CSARAGTSTTGELFF.

This clonotype was counted between two and nine times. The chain couples TRBV20-1 to TRBJ1-4, with TRBD1 matching 7 bases. The CDR3 runs 14 residues. Germline V CDR1 and CDR2: DFQATT, SNEGSKA (reference sequence). V dropped 0 bases and J dropped 8; count of bases not matched to a gene: 6. The CDR3 bases are TGCAGTGCTAGAGACCCCAGACAGGGAGAAAAACTGTTTTTT. Protein product: CSARDPRQGEKLFF.

Concerning this clonotype: Relative to the germline gene, one junction end is altered; a read error may explain this. The chain combines TRBV15 with TRBJ2-7; perhaps TRBD2 as D (5 bases). The V gene's germline CDR1 is LNHNV and CDR2 YYDKDF (reference sequence). This CDR3 spans 14 amino acids. The CDR3 region is CDTSESGNLREQYF. CDR3 DNA sequence: TGTGACACCAGCGAGTCCGGGAATTTGCGGGAGCAGTACTTC.